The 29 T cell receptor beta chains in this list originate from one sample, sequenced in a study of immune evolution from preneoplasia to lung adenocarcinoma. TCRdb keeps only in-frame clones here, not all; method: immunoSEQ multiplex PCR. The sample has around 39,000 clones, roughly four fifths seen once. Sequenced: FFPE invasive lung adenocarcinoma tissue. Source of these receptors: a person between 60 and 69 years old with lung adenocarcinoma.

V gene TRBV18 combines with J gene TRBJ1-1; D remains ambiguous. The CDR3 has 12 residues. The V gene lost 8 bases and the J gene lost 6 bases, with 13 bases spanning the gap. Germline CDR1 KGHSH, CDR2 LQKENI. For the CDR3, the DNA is TGTGCCAGCGAGAAGGGCCCTTCTGAAGCTTTCTTT. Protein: CASEKGPSEAFF.

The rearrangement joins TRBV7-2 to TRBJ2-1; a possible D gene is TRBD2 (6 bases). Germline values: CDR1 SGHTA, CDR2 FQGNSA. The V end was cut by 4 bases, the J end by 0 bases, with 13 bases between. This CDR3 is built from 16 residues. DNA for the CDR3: TGTGCCAGCAGCTCCAGACTAGAGCACTCCTACAATGAGCAGTTCTTC. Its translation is CASSSRLEHSYNEQFF.

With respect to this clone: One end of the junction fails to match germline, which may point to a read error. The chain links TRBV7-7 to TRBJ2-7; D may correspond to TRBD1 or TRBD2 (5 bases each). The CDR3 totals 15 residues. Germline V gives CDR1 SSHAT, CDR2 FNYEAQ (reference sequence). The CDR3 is CASSHGPGLGYEQYF. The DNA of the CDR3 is TGTGCTAGCAGCCATGGCCCGGGGCTCGGGTACGAGCAGTACTTC.

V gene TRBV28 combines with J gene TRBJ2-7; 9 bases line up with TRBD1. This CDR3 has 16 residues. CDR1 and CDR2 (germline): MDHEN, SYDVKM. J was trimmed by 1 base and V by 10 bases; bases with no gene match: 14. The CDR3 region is CAISGQGHSRSYEQYF. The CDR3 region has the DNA TGTGCCATCTCGGGACAGGGTCATTCGCGATCCTACGAGCAGTACTTC.

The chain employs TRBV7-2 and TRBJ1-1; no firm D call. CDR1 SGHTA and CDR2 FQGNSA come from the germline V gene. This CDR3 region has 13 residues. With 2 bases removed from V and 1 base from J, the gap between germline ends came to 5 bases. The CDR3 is CASSLLRNTEAFF. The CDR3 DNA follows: TGTGCCAGCAGCTTACTGAGGAACACTGAAGCTTTCTTT.

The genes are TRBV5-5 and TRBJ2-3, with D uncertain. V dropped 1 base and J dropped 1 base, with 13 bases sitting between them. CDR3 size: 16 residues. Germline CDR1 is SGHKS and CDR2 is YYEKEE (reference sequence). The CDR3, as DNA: TGTGCCAGCAGCTTGTGGCCGAACCCCCGCACAGATACGCAGTATTTT. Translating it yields CASSLWPNPRTDTQYF.

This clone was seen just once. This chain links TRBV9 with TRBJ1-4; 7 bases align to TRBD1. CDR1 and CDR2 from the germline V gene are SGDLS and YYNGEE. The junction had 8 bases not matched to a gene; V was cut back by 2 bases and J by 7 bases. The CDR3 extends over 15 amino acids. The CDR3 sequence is CASSVNWDSSEKLFF. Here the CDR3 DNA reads TGTGCCAGCAGCGTCAATTGGGACAGTAGTGAAAAACTGTTTTTT.

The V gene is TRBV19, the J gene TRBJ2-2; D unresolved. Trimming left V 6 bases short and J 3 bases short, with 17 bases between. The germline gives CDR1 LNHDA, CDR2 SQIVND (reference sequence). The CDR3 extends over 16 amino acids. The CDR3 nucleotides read TGTGCCAGTAGCACCCCAAGGAACCGGGACACCGGGGAGCTGTTTTTT. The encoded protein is CASSTPRNRDTGELFF.

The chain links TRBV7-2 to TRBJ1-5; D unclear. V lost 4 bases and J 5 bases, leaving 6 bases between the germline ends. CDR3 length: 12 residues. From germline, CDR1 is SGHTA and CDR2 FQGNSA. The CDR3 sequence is CASSSYDQPQHF. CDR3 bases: TGTGCCAGCAGCTCTTATGATCAGCCCCAGCATTTT.

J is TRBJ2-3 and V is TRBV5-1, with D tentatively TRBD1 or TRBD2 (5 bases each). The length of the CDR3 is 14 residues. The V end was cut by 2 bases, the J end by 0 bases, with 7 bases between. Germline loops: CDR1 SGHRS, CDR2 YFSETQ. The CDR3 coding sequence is TGCGCCAGCAGCTTAGGGACCAGCACAGATACGCAGTATTTT. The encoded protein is CASSLGTSTDTQYF.

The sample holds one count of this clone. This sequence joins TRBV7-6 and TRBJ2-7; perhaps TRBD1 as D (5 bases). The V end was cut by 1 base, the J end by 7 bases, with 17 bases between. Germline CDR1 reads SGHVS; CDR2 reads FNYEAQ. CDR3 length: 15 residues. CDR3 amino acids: CASSLGAQGMSEQYF. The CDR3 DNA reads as TGTGCCAGCAGCTTAGGGGCCCAGGGAATGTCGGAGCAGTACTTC.

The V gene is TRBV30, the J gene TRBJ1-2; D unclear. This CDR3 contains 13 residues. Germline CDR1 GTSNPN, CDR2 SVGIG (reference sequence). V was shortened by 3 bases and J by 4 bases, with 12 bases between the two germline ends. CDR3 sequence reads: CAWRVTGGYGYTF. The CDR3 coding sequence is TGTGCCTGGAGGGTCACCGGAGGCTATGGCTACACCTTC.

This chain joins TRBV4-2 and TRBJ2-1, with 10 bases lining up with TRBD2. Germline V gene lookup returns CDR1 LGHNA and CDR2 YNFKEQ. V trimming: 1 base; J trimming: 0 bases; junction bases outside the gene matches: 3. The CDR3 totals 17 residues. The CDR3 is CASSQGSGRFSYNEQFF. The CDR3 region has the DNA TGTGCCAGCAGCCAAGGTAGCGGGAGGTTCTCCTACAATGAGCAGTTCTTC.

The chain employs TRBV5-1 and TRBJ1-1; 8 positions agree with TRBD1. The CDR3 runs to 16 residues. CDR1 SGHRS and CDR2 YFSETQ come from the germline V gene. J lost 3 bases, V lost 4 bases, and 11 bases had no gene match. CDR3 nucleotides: TGCGCCAGCAGCCGACAGGGGAGATTTGAAGACACTGAAGCTTTCTTT. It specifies CASSRQGRFEDTEAFF. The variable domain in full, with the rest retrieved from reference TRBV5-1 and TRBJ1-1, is KAGVTQTPRYLIKTRGQQVTLSCSPISGHRSVSWYQQTPGQGLQFLFEYFSETQRNKGNFPGRFSGRQFSNSRSEMNVSTLELGDSALYLCASSRQGRFEDTEAFFGQGTRLTVV.

CDR3 amino acids: CASSLVGAPSSGNTIYF. CDR3 coding DNA: TGTGCCAGCAGCTTAGTCGGGGCGCCAAGCTCTGGAAACACCATATATTTT. The chain uses TRBV11-2 and TRBJ1-3, with a tentative D call TRBD1 (5 bases). CDR3 size: 17 residues. V dropped 1 base and J dropped 0 bases, with 13 bases sitting between them. Germline values: CDR1 SGHAT, CDR2 FQNNGV.

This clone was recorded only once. The CDR3 DNA follows: TGCAGCGTTTTACGGGGAACACTCTACGAGCAGTACTTC. This gives the protein CSVLRGTLYEQYF. The chain combines TRBV29-1 with TRBJ2-7; TRBD2 is a possible D gene (5 bases). The CDR3 totals 13 residues. Trimming stripped 5 bases from V and 3 bases from J, with 14 bases between. Germline V gives CDR1 SQVTM, CDR2 ANQGSEA.

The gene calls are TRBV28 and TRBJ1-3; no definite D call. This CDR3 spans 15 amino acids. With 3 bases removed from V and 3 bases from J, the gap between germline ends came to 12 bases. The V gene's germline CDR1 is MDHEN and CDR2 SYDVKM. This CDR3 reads CASSFLKGGGNTIYF. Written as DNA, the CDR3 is TGTGCCAGCAGTTTCCTTAAGGGAGGTGGAAACACCATATATTTT.

CDR3 sequence (DNA): TGTGCCAGCAGATCCGGGGCTAGCAATCAGCCCCAGCATTTT. This gives the protein CASRSGASNQPQHF. The chain joins TRBV6-5 to TRBJ1-5, with TRBD1 as a possible D gene (5 bases). The CDR3 spans 14 residues. Trimming pared 6 bases from V and 0 bases from J, leaving 9 bases between. Germline V CDR1 and CDR2: MNHEY, SVGAGI.

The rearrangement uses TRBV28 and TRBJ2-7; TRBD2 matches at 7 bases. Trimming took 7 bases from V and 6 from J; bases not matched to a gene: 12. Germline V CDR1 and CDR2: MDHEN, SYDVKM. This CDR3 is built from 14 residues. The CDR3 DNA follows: TGTGCCAGCACCCCACGGGGGGTGTCGGGCGAGCAGTACTTC. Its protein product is CASTPRGVSGEQYF.

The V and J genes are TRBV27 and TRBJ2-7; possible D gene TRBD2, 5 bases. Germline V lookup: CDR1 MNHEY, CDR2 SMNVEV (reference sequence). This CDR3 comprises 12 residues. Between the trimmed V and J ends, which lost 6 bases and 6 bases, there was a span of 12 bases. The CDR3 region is CASSPPLGEQYF. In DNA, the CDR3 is TGTGCCAGCAGCCCCCCACTAGGCGAGCAGTACTTC.

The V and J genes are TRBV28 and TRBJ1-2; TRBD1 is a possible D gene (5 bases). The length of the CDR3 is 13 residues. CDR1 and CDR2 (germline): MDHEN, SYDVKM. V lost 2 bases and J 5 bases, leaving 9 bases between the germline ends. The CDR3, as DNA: TGTGCCAGCAGTTTACAGGGCCCTTATGGCTACACCTTC. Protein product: CASSLQGPYGYTF.

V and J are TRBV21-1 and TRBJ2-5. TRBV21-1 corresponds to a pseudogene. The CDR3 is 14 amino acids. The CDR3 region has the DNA TGTGCCAGCAGCAAAGGAGGCAGGCAAGAGACCCAGTACTTC. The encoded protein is CASSKGGRQETQYF.

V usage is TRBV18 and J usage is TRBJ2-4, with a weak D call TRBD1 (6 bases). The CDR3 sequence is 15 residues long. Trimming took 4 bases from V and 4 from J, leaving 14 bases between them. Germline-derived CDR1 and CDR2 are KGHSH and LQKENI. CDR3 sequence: CASSRAGDQKNIQYF. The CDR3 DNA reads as TGTGCCAGCTCACGGGCAGGGGACCAGAAAAACATTCAGTACTTC. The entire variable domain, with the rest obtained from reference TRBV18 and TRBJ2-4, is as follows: NAGVMQNPRHLVRRRGQEARLRCSPMKGHSHVYWYRQLPEEGLKFMVYLQKENIIDESGMPKERFSAEFPKEGPSILRIQQVVRGDSAAYFCASSRAGDQKNIQYFGAGTRLSVL.

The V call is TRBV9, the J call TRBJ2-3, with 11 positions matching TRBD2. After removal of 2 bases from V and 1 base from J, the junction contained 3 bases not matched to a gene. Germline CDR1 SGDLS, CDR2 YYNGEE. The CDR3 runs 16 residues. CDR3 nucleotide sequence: TGTGCCAGCAGCGTTAGGGGACTAGCGGGCACAGATACGCAGTATTTT. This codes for CASSVRGLAGTDTQYF.

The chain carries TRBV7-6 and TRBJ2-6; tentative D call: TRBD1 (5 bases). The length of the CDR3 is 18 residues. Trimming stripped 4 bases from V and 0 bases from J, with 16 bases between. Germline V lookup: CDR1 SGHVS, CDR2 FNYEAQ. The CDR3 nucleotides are TGTGCCAGCAGCTCAGGGCCCATTACCAGCTCTGGGGCCAACGTCCTGACTTTC. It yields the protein CASSSGPITSSGANVLTF.

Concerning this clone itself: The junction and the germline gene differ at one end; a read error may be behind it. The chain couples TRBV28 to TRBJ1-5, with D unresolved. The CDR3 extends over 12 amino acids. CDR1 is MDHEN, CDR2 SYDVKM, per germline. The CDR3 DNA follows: TGTGCCAGCAGTTTTTTGCTGAAGCCCCAACATTTT. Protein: CASSFLLKPQHF.

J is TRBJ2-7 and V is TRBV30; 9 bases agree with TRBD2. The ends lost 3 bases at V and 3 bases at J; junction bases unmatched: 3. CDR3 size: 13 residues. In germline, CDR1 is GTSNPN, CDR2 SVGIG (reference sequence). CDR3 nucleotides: TGTGCCTGGAGCCTGACTAGCGGCTACGAGCAGTACTTC. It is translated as CAWSLTSGYEQYF.

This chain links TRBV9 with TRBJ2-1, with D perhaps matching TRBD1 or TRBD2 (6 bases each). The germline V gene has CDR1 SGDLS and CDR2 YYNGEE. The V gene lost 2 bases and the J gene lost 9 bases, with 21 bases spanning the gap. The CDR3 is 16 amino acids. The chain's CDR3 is CASSVWGAAAGAEQFF. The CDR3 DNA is TGTGCCAGCAGCGTTTGGGGGGCCGCAGCTGGGGCTGAGCAGTTCTTC.

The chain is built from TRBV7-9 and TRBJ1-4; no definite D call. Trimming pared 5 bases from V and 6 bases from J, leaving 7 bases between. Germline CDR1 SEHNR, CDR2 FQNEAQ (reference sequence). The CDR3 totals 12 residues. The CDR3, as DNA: TGTGCCAGCAGCCGCGGCGATGAAAAACTGTTTTTT. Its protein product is CASSRGDEKLFF.